What follows are 19 T cell receptor beta chains derived from one specimen sequenced in a study of beta chain features in type 1 diabetes. No antigen has been identified for these receptors. Study-wide results and caveats: Patients with Type 1 diabetes showed moderately but significantly shorter TCRB CDR3s in all four CD4+ subsets.

The study reverse transcribed the entire isolated RNA, so it sequenced expressed TCRB transcripts. The protocol was immunoSEQ multiplex PCR, while the TCRdb copy is restricted to in-frame clones and leaves out a portion. The repertoire holds over 600,000 clones, with roughly 12% as singletons. The sample comprised naive CD4+ T cells from blood. All receptors derive from a man aged 25-45 years with type 1 diabetes.

The chain uses TRBV11-2 and TRBJ2-3; D perhaps matches TRBD2 (5 bases). In germline, CDR1 is SGHAT, CDR2 FQNNGV. The CDR3 consists of 16 residues. V lost 6 bases and J 2 bases, leaving 18 bases between the germline ends. CDR3 in DNA: TGTGCCAGCAGTAAGGCGGGCCAAGGAAACACAGATACGCAGTATTTT. Residues: CASSKAGQGNTDTQYF.

This clone was counted only a few times. The genes are TRBV10-3 and TRBJ2-5; 9 nucleotides align to TRBD1. The CDR3 covers 13 residues. The ends lost 6 bases at V and 1 base at J; junction bases unmatched: 0. Germline CDR1 and CDR2: ENHRY and SYGVKD. CDR3 sequence: CAIRGQGQETQYF. The CDR3 DNA reads as TGTGCCATCAGGGGACAGGGCCAAGAGACCCAGTACTTC.

The genes are TRBV10-3 and TRBJ1-1; 8 positions match TRBD1. After removal of 3 bases from V and 5 bases from J, the junction contained 8 bases not matched to a gene. The CDR3 loop spans 15 amino acids. The germline V gene encodes CDR1 ENHRY and CDR2 SYGVKD. The CDR3 DNA sequence: TGTGCCATCAGTGAACGCACAGGGGGTGATACTGAAGCTTTCTTT. Translation: CAISERTGGDTEAFF.

J is TRBJ1-4 and V is TRBV6-6; D is possibly TRBD1 (5 bases). The CDR3 contains 14 residues. Looked up from germline, CDR1 is MNHNY and CDR2 is SVGAGI (reference sequence). V was clipped by 6 bases and J by 8 bases, with 16 bases between them. As DNA, the CDR3 is TGTGCCAGCAGGCCGCAGGGCGGTAACGAAAAACTGTTTTTT. It is translated as CASRPQGGNEKLFF.

With regard to this clone: One end of the junction fails to match germline, which may point to a read error. The chain joins TRBV11-3 to TRBJ1-2; tentatively, D is TRBD1 (6 bases). The CDR3 contains 13 residues. Germline CDR1 reads SGHNT; CDR2 reads YENEEA. The CDR3 region has the DNA TGTGCCAGCACCTTACGGGGACATAGGGGCTACACCTTC. Translating it yields CASTLRGHRGYTF.

In its sample, this clone was seen a few times. V usage is TRBV5-6 and J usage is TRBJ1-3; the D gene is possibly TRBD1 (5 bases). V was shortened by 4 bases and J by 1 base, with 9 bases between the two germline ends. Germline CDR1 and CDR2: SGHDT and YYEEEE. This CDR3 region has 14 residues. The CDR3 DNA reads as TGTGCCAGCAGCGTGACAGTATCTGGAAACACCATATATTTT. This codes for CASSVTVSGNTIYF.

In regard to this clone: One junction end disagrees with the germline gene, perhaps due to a read error. The V gene is TRBV7-2, the J gene TRBJ2-5, with D unresolved. The V gene's germline CDR1 is SGHTA and CDR2 FQGNSA. The CDR3 sequence is 13 residues long. The CDR3 bases are TGTGCCAGCACCTTACCAAATGAAGAGACCCAGTACTTC. Its protein is CASTLPNEETQYF.

This clone was seen a handful of times. V and J are TRBV5-1 and TRBJ1-2, with 7 bases lining up with TRBD1. Germline values: CDR1 SGHRS, CDR2 YFSETQ. The J segment lost 8 bases and the V segment lost 2 bases, leaving 6 bases of the junction unmatched. This CDR3 has 13 amino acids. Written as DNA, the CDR3 is TGCGCCAGCAGCTTTACAGGGGAGGAAGGCTACACCTTC. Its protein product is CASSFTGEEGYTF.

This sequence joins TRBV29-1 and TRBJ2-3; TRBD1 is a possible D gene (6 bases). The CDR3 length is 11 residues. CDR1 is SQVTM and CDR2 is ANQGSEA in the germline V gene. V was trimmed by 7 bases and J by 11 bases, leaving 16 bases between them. The CDR3 region has the DNA TGCAGCGGCGTGGGGGCATGGGTGCAGTATTTT. It is translated as CSGVGAWVQYF.

The chain joins TRBV7-2 to TRBJ1-4; TRBD1 might be the D (5 bases). Germline V gene data show CDR1 as SGHTA and CDR2 as FQGNSA. The CDR3 totals 14 residues. Trimming pared 6 bases from V and 3 bases from J, leaving 11 bases between. The CDR3 reads CASSKDRPNEKLFF. The CDR3 region has the DNA TGTGCCAGCAGTAAAGACAGACCTAATGAAAAACTGTTTTTT.

The chain carries TRBV12-5 and TRBJ1-1; D unclear. The CDR3 is 13 residues long. Germline V gene data show CDR1 as LGHNT and CDR2 as FRNRAP. The V gene lost 4 bases and the J gene lost 0 bases, with 6 bases spanning the gap. The CDR3 DNA reads as TGTGCTAGTGGTTCCGGACTGAACACTGAAGCTTTCTTT. Its protein product is CASGSGLNTEAFF.

The chain links TRBV7-2 to TRBJ2-2; D is possibly TRBD1 (5 bases). The CDR3 sequence is 14 residues long. Germline loops: CDR1 SGHTA, CDR2 FQGNSA. With 2 bases removed from V and 7 bases from J, the gap between germline ends came to 11 bases. The CDR3 loop is CASSLIGAIGELFF. The DNA for the CDR3 is TGTGCCAGCAGCTTAATAGGGGCCATCGGGGAGCTGTTTTTT.

The rearrangement joins TRBV9 to TRBJ1-2; the match to TRBD1 covers 7 bases. Germline trimming cut 3 bases from V and 8 bases from J; bases unmatched to any gene: 10. This CDR3 comprises 14 residues. Per the germline V gene, CDR1 is SGDLS and CDR2 is YYNGEE. CDR3 DNA sequence: TGTGCCAGCAGCGGACAGGGTCCTGTGGTGGGCTACACCTTC. Its protein is CASSGQGPVVGYTF. The full variable domain, with the rest looked up from reference TRBV9 and TRBJ1-2, is DSGVTQTPKHLITATGQRVTLRCSPRSGDLSVYWYQQSLDQGLQFLIQYYNGEERAKGNILERFSAQQFPDLHSELNLSSLELGDSALYFCASSGQGPVVGYTFGSGTRLTVV.

This chain links TRBV11-3 with TRBJ2-3; 7 bases match TRBD2. Germline V gives CDR1 SGHNT, CDR2 YENEEA. V lost 5 bases and J lost 0; bases outside the gene matches: 8. The CDR3 has 16 residues. The CDR3 reads CASSPFLAASTDTQYF. The CDR3 DNA reads TGTGCCAGCAGCCCATTCCTAGCGGCTAGCACAGATACGCAGTATTTT.

The V call is TRBV4-3, the J call TRBJ1-2; unclear D gene. With 1 base removed from V and 2 bases from J, the gap between germline ends came to 8 bases. CDR3 length: 14 amino acids. In germline, CDR1 is LGHNA, CDR2 YSLEER. In DNA form, the CDR3 reads TGCGCCAGCAGCCAAGCCGACGGGAACTATGGCTACACCTTC. Protein: CASSQADGNYGYTF.

This clone was seen only once. J is TRBJ2-1 and V is TRBV5-1; possible D gene TRBD1, 5 bases. Looked up from germline, CDR1 is SGHRS and CDR2 is YFSETQ. This CDR3 is built from 16 residues. Between the trimmed V and J ends, which lost 0 bases and 0 bases, there was a span of 10 bases. The CDR3 region has the DNA TGCGCCAGCAGCTTGGGGTCAGGGATCTCCTACAATGAGCAGTTCTTC. It encodes CASSLGSGISYNEQFF.

The chain joins TRBV28 to TRBJ2-3, with D perhaps matching TRBD1 or TRBD2 (5 bases each). V lost 3 bases and J 4 bases, leaving 11 bases between the germline ends. The CDR3 consists of 14 residues. Germline CDR1 is MDHEN and CDR2 is SYDVKM. As DNA, the CDR3 is TGTGCCAGCAGTTTCCGAGGGGTCGCAGATACGCAGTATTTT. Protein product: CASSFRGVADTQYF.

The chain joins TRBV19 to TRBJ1-5; D is possibly TRBD1 (6 bases). The V end was cut by 4 bases, the J end by 8 bases, with 12 bases between. CDR1 is LNHDA, CDR2 SQIVND, per germline (reference sequence). This CDR3 region has 13 residues. The CDR3 DNA is TGTGCCAGTAGTAGGGCCCCAGGGGAGCCCCAGCATTTT. Its protein is CASSRAPGEPQHF.

The rearrangement links TRBV27 to TRBJ1-2; 10 bases map to TRBD1. Per the germline V gene, CDR1 is MNHEY and CDR2 is SMNVEV (reference sequence). Germline trimming cut 5 bases from V and 3 bases from J; bases unmatched to any gene: 3. The CDR3 covers 14 residues. CDR3 DNA: TGTGCCAGCAGTCCGGGACAGGGGCACTATGGCTACACCTTC. Amino acids: CASSPGQGHYGYTF.